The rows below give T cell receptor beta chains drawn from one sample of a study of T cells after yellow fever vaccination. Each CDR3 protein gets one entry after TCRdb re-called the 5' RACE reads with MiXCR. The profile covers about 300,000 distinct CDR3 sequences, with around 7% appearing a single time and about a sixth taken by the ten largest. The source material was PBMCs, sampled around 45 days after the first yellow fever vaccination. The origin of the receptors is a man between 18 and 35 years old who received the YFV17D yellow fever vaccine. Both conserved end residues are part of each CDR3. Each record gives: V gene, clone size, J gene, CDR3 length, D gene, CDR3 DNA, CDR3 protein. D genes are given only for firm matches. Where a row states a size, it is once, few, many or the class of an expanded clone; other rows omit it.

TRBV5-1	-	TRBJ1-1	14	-	TGCGCCAGCAGCTATATATCGGGCGAGACTGAAGCTTTATTT	CASSYISGETEALF
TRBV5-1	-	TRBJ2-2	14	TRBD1	TGCGCCAGCAGCCTCGGGACAGGACCCGGGGAGCTGTTTTTT	CASSLGTGPGELFF
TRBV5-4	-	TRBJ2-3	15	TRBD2	TGTGCCAGCAGTCCGCGGGGGAGCAACACAGATACGCAGTATTTT	CASSPRGSNTDTQYF
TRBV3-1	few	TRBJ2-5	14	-	TGTGCCAGCAGTCCTTCGGGGTATGAAGAGACCCAGTACTTC	CASSPSGYEETQYF
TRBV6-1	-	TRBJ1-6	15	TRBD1	TGTGCCAGCAGTGTCCGGGACAGGGGGCATTCACCCCTCCACTTT	CASSVRDRGHSPLHF
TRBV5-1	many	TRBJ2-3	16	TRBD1	TGCGCCAGCAGCTTGGTCAGGGGGCTCGACACAGATACGCAGTATTTT	CASSLVRGLDTDTQYF
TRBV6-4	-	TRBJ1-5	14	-	TGTGCCAGCGTGAGGGGTTTTGTGGATCAGCCCCAGCATTTT	CASVRGFVDQPQHF
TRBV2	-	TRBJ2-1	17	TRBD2	TGTGCCAGCAGTGAAAAACAGGCGGGGGTGTGGTACAATGAGCAGTTCTTC	CASSEKQAGVWYNEQFF
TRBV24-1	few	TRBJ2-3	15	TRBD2	TGTGCCACCAGTCCTAGCGGGGTAAGCACAGATACGCAGTATTTT	CATSPSGVSTDTQYF
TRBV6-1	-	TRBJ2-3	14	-	TGTGCCAGCAGCCGAACTTTCGGCACAGATACGCAGTATTTT	CASSRTFGTDTQYF
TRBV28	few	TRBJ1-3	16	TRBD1	TGTGCCAGCAGCACCCGGCAGGGGGCAACTGGAAACACCATATATTTT	CASSTRQGATGNTIYF
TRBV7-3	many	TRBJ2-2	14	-	TGTGCCAGCAGGAAAATTCCGGGCGTCGGGGAGCTGTTTTTT	CASRKIPGVGELFF
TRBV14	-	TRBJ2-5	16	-	TGTGCCAGCAGCCAAGGGACGGGGGCCCTCCAAGAGACCCAGTACTTC	CASSQGTGALQETQYF
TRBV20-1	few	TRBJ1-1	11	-	TGCAGTGCTAAGGCGGGAACTGAAGCTTTCTTT	CSAKAGTEAFF
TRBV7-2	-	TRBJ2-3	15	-	TGTGCCAGCAGGTTTAGAGCGGCTAGCATAGATACGCAGTATTTT	CASRFRAASIDTQYF
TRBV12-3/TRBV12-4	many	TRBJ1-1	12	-	TGTGCCAGCAGTTTCGAACGGAGCGAAGCTTTCTTT	CASSFERSEAFF
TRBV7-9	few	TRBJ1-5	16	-	TGTGCCAGCAGCTTAGCGAGCGTCGGGGTCAATCAGCCCCAGCATTTT	CASSLASVGVNQPQHF
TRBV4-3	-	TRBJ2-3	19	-	TGCGCCAGCAGCCCCTCAGGTGGGGGGACTTCCTTCGTGGCAGATACGCAGTATTTT	CASSPSGGGTSFVADTQYF
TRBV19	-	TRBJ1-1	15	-	TGTGCCAGTAGTATAATCGTGTGGGGGGGCCCTGAAGCTTTCTTT	CASSIIVWGGPEAFF
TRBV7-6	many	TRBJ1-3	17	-	TGTGCCAGCAGCTTAGCCCCAGGAGTCGGCTCTGGAAACACCATATATTTT	CASSLAPGVGSGNTIYF
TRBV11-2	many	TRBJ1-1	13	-	TGTGCCAGCAGCCTTCGGGGAGGCACTGAAGCTTTCTTT	CASSLRGGTEAFF
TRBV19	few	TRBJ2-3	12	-	TGTGCCAGTAGAAAGAGGGAAGATACGCAGTATTTT	CASRKREDTQYF
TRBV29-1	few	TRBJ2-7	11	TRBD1	TGCAGCGCTCAGGGGGCTTCCGAGCAGTACTTC	CSAQGASEQYF
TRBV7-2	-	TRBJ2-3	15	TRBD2	TGTGCCAGCAGCACTAGGACTAGCCCCCCAGATACGCAGTATTTT	CASSTRTSPPDTQYF
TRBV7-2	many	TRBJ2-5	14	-	TGTGCCAGCAGCTTAGAAAACTACTCCGAGACCCAGTACTTC	CASSLENYSETQYF
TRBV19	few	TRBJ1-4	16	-	TGTGCCAGTAGTACGGTACAGGCATCGTATAATGAAAAACTGTTTTTT	CASSTVQASYNEKLFF
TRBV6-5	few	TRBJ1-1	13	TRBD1	TGTGCCAGCAGTTACTCGAAGGGGGCGCCAGCTTTCTTT	CASSYSKGAPAFF
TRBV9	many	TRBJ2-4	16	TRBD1	TGTGCCAGCAGCTCGGGGACAGGGTTGGCCAAAAACATTCAGTACTTC	CASSSGTGLAKNIQYF
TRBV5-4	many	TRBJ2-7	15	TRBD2	TGTGCCAGCAGGGAGGCGATAGCGGGGAGCTACGAGCAGTACTTC	CASREAIAGSYEQYF
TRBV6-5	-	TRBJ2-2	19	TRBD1	TGTGCCAGCAGTTACTCTTCTCCCGTGGCAGGGGGCCGGAACGGGGAGCTGTTTTTT	CASSYSSPVAGGRNGELFF
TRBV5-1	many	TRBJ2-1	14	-	TGCGCCAGCAGCTTGGACGGCCTAGCCAATGAGCAGTTCTTC	CASSLDGLANEQFF
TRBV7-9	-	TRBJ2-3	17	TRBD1	TGTGCCAGCAGCTTAGTCTGGCGGCAGGGGGCTACAGATACGCAGTATTTT	CASSLVWRQGATDTQYF
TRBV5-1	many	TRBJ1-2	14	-	TGCGCCAGCAGCCCAGTACCACAAGGCTATGGCTACACCTTC	CASSPVPQGYGYTF
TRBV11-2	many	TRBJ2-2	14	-	TGTGCCAGCAGCCCGCGACTAAACACCGGGGAGCTGTTTTTT	CASSPRLNTGELFF
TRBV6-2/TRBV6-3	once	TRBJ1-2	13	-	TGTGCCAGCAGTTACGGTCAGAGCAATGGCTACACCTTC	CASSYGQSNGYTF
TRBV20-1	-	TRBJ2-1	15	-	TGCAGTGCTATTAGCGGAAAAAGCTCCTACAATGAGCAGTTCTTC	CSAISGKSSYNEQFF
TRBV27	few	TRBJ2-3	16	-	TGTGCCAGCAGTTTTAGTACAGGGAGGTTGAAAGATACGCAGTATTTT	CASSFSTGRLKDTQYF
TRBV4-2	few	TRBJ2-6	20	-	TGTGCCAGCAGCCAAGATAGAGGGGGATTCACCGGCTCTGGGGCCAACGTCCTGACTTTC	CASSQDRGGFTGSGANVLTF
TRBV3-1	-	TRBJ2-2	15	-	TGTGCCAGCAGCCAAGGGACAACCTGGGGCGGGGAGCTGTTTTTT	CASSQGTTWGGELFF
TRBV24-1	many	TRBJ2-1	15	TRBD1	TGTGCCACCAGTGTCGCCGGGACAGCCTACAATGAGCAGTTCTTC	CATSVAGTAYNEQFF
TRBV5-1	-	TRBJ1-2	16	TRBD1	TGCGCCAGCAGCCGAACCGGGACAGGGGGGTCCAACGGCTACACCTTC	CASSRTGTGGSNGYTF